This TCR beta chain was sequenced during a study of cytomegalovirus exposure and HLA in healthy donors. Vbeta (60) and Jbeta (13) primers were used in the PCR. Clones were read by immunoSEQ multiplex PCR, and TCRdb kept only the in-frame ones, dropping some. The sample holds roughly 110,000 clones, approximately 79% seen once. Sequenced: PBMCs. This clonotype originated in a man aged 55 to 70 in good health and CMV-seronegative.

This chain's CDR3 is CASSPERGHYTGANVLTF. DNA of the CDR3: TGTGCCAGCAGCCCCGAGCGGGGCCATTACACTGGGGCCAACGTCCTGACTTTC. The chain is built from TRBV5-4 and TRBJ2-6; 7 bases agree with TRBD2. Germline V CDR1 and CDR2: SGHNT, YYREEE (reference sequence). The CDR3 has 18 amino acids. Trimming at V came to 4 bases and at J to 2 bases, leaving 12 bases not matched to a gene. Complete variable domain (other parts from reference TRBV5-4 and TRBJ2-6): ETGVTQSPTHLIKTRGQQVTLRCSSQSGHNTVSWYQQALGQGPQFIFQYYREEENGRGNFPPRFSGLQFPNYSSELNVNALELDDSALYLCASSPERGHYTGANVLTFGAGSRLTVL.